Each of the 15 T cell receptor beta chains below was sequenced from the same sample in a study of TIL therapy for anti-PD-1-resistant metastatic lung cancer (dated by TCRdb to the early 2020s). TCR beta CDR3 regions were amplified from genomic DNA by bias-controlled multiplex PCR with the immunoSEQ v3 hsTCRB kit. In its TCRdb copy, this immuneACCESS table keeps in-frame sequences only and misses some clones. Where compared with another copy, unresolved V genes explain less than half of these, and the others have no known cause. The sample profile shows 95,000 or so clones; under 70% of them were found once. The ten largest clones add up to 9.5% to 13% of the sample. The time point tag for this specimen amounts to: pre-treatment sample, taken before nivolumab and TIL therapy. The baseline tumor samples were excised metastases, mostly pleural nodules or supraclavicular lymph nodes, taken from the same resection that was used to grow TIL.

The starting material was tumor tissue, obtained at baseline. These receptors all come from a person aged 25-79 years with non-small cell lung cancer.

This clone was seen once. The CDR3 spells CASRTGGASYEQYF. The CDR3 DNA sequence: TGTGCCAGCAGGACAGGGGGCGCCTCCTACGAGCAGTACTTC. J is TRBJ2-7 and V is TRBV2; 10 bases align to TRBD1. The CDR3 spans 14 residues. With 6 bases clipped from V and 0 bases from J, the junction kept 2 bases outside the gene matches. Germline V CDR1 and CDR2: SNHLY, FYNNEI.

The rearrangement uses TRBV27 and TRBJ2-3; the D gene is possibly TRBD2 (5 bases). Between the trimmed V and J ends, which lost 2 bases and 6 bases, there was a span of 12 bases. The CDR3 extends over 14 amino acids. Germline CDR1 MNHEY, CDR2 SMNVEV (reference sequence). This CDR3 reads CASSLRTQADTQYF. DNA for the CDR3: TGTGCCAGCAGTTTAAGGACTCAGGCGGATACGCAGTATTTT.

This sequence joins TRBV7-2 and TRBJ2-5; either TRBD1 or TRBD2 may supply D (5 bases each). CDR1 is SGHTA, CDR2 FQGNSA, per germline. Deletions cut 1 base from V and 2 bases from J, with 11 bases between. The CDR3 is 15 residues long. The CDR3 reads CASSLGRTLQETQYF. The CDR3 DNA sequence: TGTGCCAGCAGCTTAGGGAGGACACTGCAAGAGACCCAGTACTTC.

This clone was found a few times. The chain carries TRBV5-1 and TRBJ2-7, with 13 bases identical to TRBD2. The J segment lost 3 bases and the V segment lost 4 bases, leaving 13 bases of the junction unmatched. The CDR3 contains 18 residues. Germline CDR1 SGHRS, CDR2 YFSETQ. The CDR3 protein is CASSQYGTSGESIYEQYF. CDR3 nucleotide sequence: TGCGCCAGCAGCCAATACGGGACTAGCGGGGAATCAATCTACGAGCAGTACTTC.

The J gene is TRBJ1-2, the V gene TRBV11-2; D is ambiguous. Germline V gene sequence: CDR1 SGHAT, CDR2 FQNNGV. The CDR3 contains 14 residues. Trimming took off 6 bases at V and 3 bases at J, with 14 bases between the two ends. CDR3: CASRLRRDYYGYTF. Written as DNA, the CDR3 is TGTGCCAGCAGACTCAGAAGAGACTACTATGGCTACACCTTC.

This rearrangement joins TRBV5-1 to TRBJ2-2; 9 nucleotides agree with TRBD1. Germline trimming cut 6 bases from V and 3 bases from J; bases unmatched to any gene: 3. The CDR3 consists of 14 residues. CDR1 and CDR2 from the germline V gene are SGHRS and YFSETQ. CDR3 nucleotide sequence: TGCGCCAGCACGGGACAGGGTCACACCGGGGAGCTGTTTTTT. Translated: CASTGQGHTGELFF.

J is TRBJ2-2 and V is TRBV29-1, with 11 bases matching TRBD2. The trim removed 4 bases at V and 5 bases at J, leaving 0 bases unmatched. Germline values: CDR1 SQVTM, CDR2 ANQGSEA. CDR3 size: 13 residues. The CDR3 region is CSVGLAGTGELFF. The CDR3 bases are TGCAGCGTTGGACTAGCGGGGACCGGGGAGCTGTTTTTT.

A single count supports this clone. The chain carries TRBV28 and TRBJ1-2, with D possibly matching TRBD1 (5 bases). Germline CDR1 MDHEN, CDR2 SYDVKM. Trimming left V 5 bases short and J 2 bases short, with 18 bases between. The CDR3 contains 16 residues. The CDR3 protein is CASSTPHDSTNYGYTF. CDR3 bases: TGTGCCAGCAGTACCCCTCACGACAGTACGAACTATGGCTACACCTTC.

The chain links TRBV11-2 to TRBJ1-1; no clear D gene. The V and J ends lost 6 bases and 1 base respectively, with 6 bases between them. Germline lookup yields CDR1 SGHAT and CDR2 FQNNGV. The CDR3 spans 12 residues. CDR3 residues: CASSVKNTEAFF. CDR3 coding DNA: TGTGCCAGCAGTGTGAAGAACACTGAAGCTTTCTTT.

Of note for this clone: A junction end diverges from the germline sequence, so it may reflect a read error. This chain links TRBV6-5 with TRBJ2-3; TRBD2 might be the D (7 bases). Germline V gene sequence: CDR1 MNHEY, CDR2 SVGAGI. The CDR3 contains 16 residues. The CDR3 DNA reads as TGTGCCAGCACTTACAGGCTGGGGGGGGCCCAAGATACGCAGTATTTT. Residues: CASTYRLGGAQDTQYF.

This clone was seen a few times. This chain links TRBV10-2 with TRBJ2-3, with 8 bases matching TRBD2. The CDR3 consists of 16 residues. The V gene's germline CDR1 is WSHSY and CDR2 SAAADI. J was trimmed by 1 base and V by 4 bases; bases with no gene match: 7. This CDR3 is CASSGYETSGTDTQYF. The CDR3 region has the DNA TGCGCCAGCAGTGGATATGAGACTAGCGGCACAGATACGCAGTATTTT.

The V call is TRBV4-2, the J call TRBJ2-7; 11 positions agree with TRBD1. The CDR3 length is 17 residues. In germline, CDR1 is LGHNA, CDR2 YNFKEQ. With 4 bases clipped from V and 2 bases from J, the junction kept 10 bases outside the gene matches. The chain's CDR3 is CASSPAGGQGAPYEQYF. The CDR3 region has the DNA TGTGCCAGCAGCCCGGCTGGTGGACAGGGGGCTCCCTACGAGCAGTACTTC.

This clone was seen a few times. The chain couples TRBV10-1 to TRBJ2-3; 8 nucleotides line up with TRBD1. Trimming at V came to 7 bases and at J to 6 bases, leaving 12 bases not matched to a gene. CDR3 length: 15 residues. Germline lookup yields CDR1 WNHNN and CDR2 SYGVQD (reference sequence). The CDR3 nucleotides are TGCGCCAGCACCGCCGGACAGGGAGGTTTGGATACGCAGTATTTT. The encoded protein is CASTAGQGGLDTQYF.

This clone has a handful of counts. The V gene is TRBV6-5, the J gene TRBJ1-1; D unclear. Trimming pared 6 bases from V and 0 bases from J, leaving 14 bases between. Germline assignment: CDR1 MNHEY and CDR2 SVGAGI. The CDR3 is 15 amino acids. This CDR3 reads CASRGYRVMNTEAFF. The CDR3 nucleotides are TGTGCCAGCAGGGGGTACAGAGTAATGAACACTGAAGCTTTCTTT.

The chain uses TRBV7-2 and TRBJ2-3, with 9 bases fitting TRBD2. The germline CDR1 and CDR2 sequences are SGHTA and FQGNSA. The J segment lost 3 bases and the V segment lost 4 bases, leaving 5 bases of the junction unmatched. This CDR3 comprises 15 residues. The CDR3 reads CASSSLAGRTDTQYF. The CDR3 DNA sequence: TGTGCCAGCAGCTCCCTAGCGGGACGGACAGATACGCAGTATTTT.